This T cell receptor (beta chain) is drawn from a study of blood T cell repertoires in COVID-19. Study-wide background: Sites across the United States, Italy and Spain contributed samples from acute and convalescent COVID-19.

V trimming: 4 bases; J trimming: 6 bases; junction bases outside the gene matches: 8. This CDR3 spans 14 amino acids. Germline values: CDR1 SGDLS, CDR2 YYNGEE. TCRdb keeps only in-frame clones here, not all; method: immunoSEQ multiplex PCR. The top ten clones hold about 2.3% of a sample with 250,000 to 300,000 clones, about nine tenths of them seen once. Cohorts were based on clinical histories the participants reported. This chain connects TRBV9 to TRBJ1-2, with 8 bases aligning to TRBD1. The source material was PBMCs or T cells enriched from blood (not recorded which). This TCR derives from a woman in her thirties or forties with acute COVID-19. The CDR3 region has the DNA TGTGCCAGCAGCCCCGCGCAGGGGGCAAATGGCTACACCTTC. Protein product: CASSPAQGANGYTF.